A single sample gave rise to the 21 T cell receptor beta chains below, sequenced in a study of cytomegalovirus exposure and HLA in healthy donors. The PCR had 60 Vbeta and 13 Jbeta primers. Using immunoSEQ multiplex PCR, the repertoire was profiled, and TCRdb retains in-frame clones only, with some absent. The repertoire holds 180,000 or so clones, with roughly 9.4% as singletons. Sequencing used PBMCs. Every receptor here comes from a young woman in good health and CMV-seropositive.

This clone has more than one count but fewer than ten. The V gene is TRBV6-6, the J gene TRBJ1-4, with D possibly being TRBD1 (5 bases). Germline V gives CDR1 MNHNY, CDR2 SVGAGI (reference sequence). The CDR3 length is 14 residues. Deletions cut 2 bases from V and 7 bases from J, with 11 bases between. Here the CDR3 reads CASSYTGFGEKLFF. CDR3 in DNA: TGTGCCAGCAGTTACACAGGCTTTGGTGAAAAACTGTTTTTT.

This clone appeared a few times. The chain couples TRBV5-4 to TRBJ2-4; the D gene is possibly TRBD1 (6 bases). The CDR3 is made up of 14 amino acids. V was shortened by 0 bases and J by 6 bases, with 10 bases between the two germline ends. The V gene's germline CDR1 is SGHNT and CDR2 YYREEE (reference sequence). This CDR3 reads CASSLGGLGNIQYF. CDR3 DNA: TGTGCCAGCAGCTTGGGGGGGCTTGGAAACATTCAGTACTTC. Drawing the rest from reference TRBV5-4 and TRBJ2-4, the complete variable domain is ETGVTQSPTHLIKTRGQQVTLRCSSQSGHNTVSWYQQALGQGPQFIFQYYREEENGRGNFPPRFSGLQFPNYSSELNVNALELDDSALYLCASSLGGLGNIQYFGAGTRLSVL.

The sample holds a few counts of this clone. This rearrangement joins TRBV7-9 to TRBJ1-1; D possibly corresponds to TRBD1 (5 bases). This CDR3 has 13 residues. V lost 1 base and J lost 6, with 9 bases in between. Germline CDR1 reads SEHNR; CDR2 reads FQNEAQ (reference sequence). The CDR3 coding sequence is TGTGCCAGCAGCTTAGGTGCAGGGTCTGAAGCTTTCTTT. It encodes CASSLGAGSEAFF.

This chain uses TRBV7-8 with TRBJ1-1, with 11 bases lining up with TRBD1. The CDR3 has 18 residues. The germline CDR1 and CDR2 sequences are SGHVS and FQNEAQ. Trimming removed 1 base from V and 3 bases from J; junction bases left unmatched: 10. Here the CDR3 reads CASSLGWTGGEGYTEAFF. The CDR3 nucleotides read TGTGCCAGCAGCTTAGGTTGGACAGGGGGCGAGGGTTACACTGAAGCTTTCTTT. The whole variable domain, filled in from reference TRBV7-8 and TRBJ1-1, reads GAGVSQSPRYKVAKRGQDVALRCDPISGHVSLFWYQQALGQGPEFLTYFQNEAQLDKSGLPSDRFFAERPEGSVSTLKIQRTQQEDSAVYLCASSLGWTGGEGYTEAFFGQGTRLTVV.

The chain is built from TRBV27 and TRBJ1-4, with a possible D match to TRBD1 (6 bases). CDR3 length: 16 amino acids. Trimming cost V 11 bases and J 0 bases, with 19 bases left between them. Germline values: CDR1 MNHEY, CDR2 SMNVEV (reference sequence). The CDR3 region has the DNA TGTGCCCAGCACTCCCAGGGGCTCGCAACTAATGAAAAACTGTTTTTT. Its translation is CAQHSQGLATNEKLFF.

The chain carries TRBV5-6 and TRBJ1-1; TRBD1 might be the D (5 bases). The ends were cut back, 0 bases at V and 0 bases at J, with 15 bases in the middle. CDR1 is SGHDT and CDR2 is YYEEEE in the germline V gene. The CDR3 extends over 17 amino acids. This chain's CDR3 is CASSLGYSGAVNTEAFF. CDR3 nucleotides: TGTGCCAGCAGCTTGGGGTACAGCGGGGCGGTGAACACTGAAGCTTTCTTT.

The genes are TRBV7-8 and TRBJ2-5; 12 bases are shared with TRBD2. Trimming at V came to 3 bases and at J to 5 bases, leaving 10 bases not matched to a gene. The V gene's germline CDR1 is SGHVS and CDR2 FQNEAQ. The CDR3 runs to 17 residues. CDR3 in DNA: TGTGCCAGCAGCTTCCACAAGACTAGCGGGAGTTCGGAGACCCAGTACTTC. As protein: CASSFHKTSGSSETQYF.

In this sample, this clone turned up a few times. This rearrangement joins TRBV5-6 to TRBJ2-1; D is perhaps TRBD2 (7 bases). The CDR3 sequence is 15 residues long. In germline, CDR1 is SGHDT, CDR2 YYEEEE. V was pared by 1 base and J by 4 bases, with 12 bases between. The CDR3: CASSLFGGRYNEQFF. The CDR3 DNA sequence: TGTGCCAGCAGCTTGTTCGGGGGGCGGTACAATGAGCAGTTCTTC.

The J gene is TRBJ1-2, the V gene TRBV4-1; D unresolved. The CDR3 loop spans 15 amino acids. The V end was cut by 1 base, the J end by 8 bases, with 17 bases between. Germline CDR1 is MGHRA and CDR2 is YSYEKL. CDR3 DNA: TGCGCCAGCAGCCAAGGACTCTGGCCGCTTGTAGGCTACACCTTC. Its protein product is CASSQGLWPLVGYTF.

This clone was counted between two and nine times. DNA of the CDR3: TGTGCCAGCAGTTTAGCGGGGGCAAGGTACGAGCAGTACTTC. Translation gives CASSLAGARYEQYF. The chain is built from TRBV28 and TRBJ2-7, with D possibly TRBD2 on 7 matching bases. Germline V gene sequence: CDR1 MDHEN, CDR2 SYDVKM. The V and J ends lost 2 bases and 4 bases respectively, with 12 bases between them. This CDR3 spans 14 amino acids.

This rearrangement joins TRBV5-1 to TRBJ2-3; D is uncertain. The ends were cut back, 7 bases at V and 0 bases at J, with 12 bases in the middle. This CDR3 is built from 14 residues. From germline, CDR1 is SGHRS and CDR2 YFSETQ. The CDR3 coding sequence is TGCGCCAGCTCTCCCCAGGTTAGCACAGATACGCAGTATTTT. This sequence encodes CASSPQVSTDTQYF.

This clone was seen more than once but under ten times. This chain links TRBV2 with TRBJ1-5, with no clear D. The germline V gene encodes CDR1 SNHLY and CDR2 FYNNEI. V was pared by 6 bases and J by 5 bases, with 11 bases between. The CDR3 spans 13 residues. The CDR3 protein is CASSPLVYQPQHF. CDR3 bases: TGTGCCAGCAGCCCCCTTGTGTATCAGCCCCAGCATTTT.

The V and J genes are TRBV6-6 and TRBJ2-5, with a weak D call TRBD1 (6 bases). The end of the DNA fits TRBJ2-7 better, so the J call may be wrong. Germline CDR1 and CDR2: MNHNY and SVGAGI (reference sequence). The CDR3 has 15 amino acids. CDR3 protein: CASTRRGQTDDEQYF. CDR3 sequence (DNA): TGTGCCAGCACCCGAAGAGGACAGACTGACGACGAGCAGTACTTC.

This clone occurred a few times. V and J are TRBV5-6 and TRBJ1-1, with 9 bases identical to TRBD1. Germline V gene data show CDR1 as SGHDT and CDR2 as YYEEEE. The CDR3 spans 16 residues. The ends lost 1 base at V and 4 bases at J; junction bases unmatched: 8. DNA for the CDR3: TGTGCCAGCAGCTTGTTGGGGACAGGGTTTAGCACTGAAGCTTTCTTT. As protein: CASSLLGTGFSTEAFF.

The genes are TRBV4-1 and TRBJ1-3, with TRBD1 identical over 9 bases. CDR1 is MGHRA and CDR2 is YSYEKL in the germline V gene. This CDR3 has 16 residues. V was clipped by 4 bases and J by 3 bases; unmatched bases: 7. The CDR3 bases are TGCGCCAGCAGCCCAAGATTGACAGGGGGTGGAAACACCATATATTTT. Encoded protein: CASSPRLTGGGNTIYF.

This clone has ten or more counts. The chain joins TRBV11-2 to TRBJ2-7; the match to TRBD1 covers 11 bases. In germline, CDR1 is SGHAT, CDR2 FQNNGV. This CDR3 contains 16 residues. The ends lost 5 bases at V and 6 bases at J; junction bases unmatched: 12. The CDR3 protein is CASSPGQGARGGEQYF. CDR3 bases: TGTGCCAGCAGCCCTGGACAGGGGGCGCGGGGGGGCGAGCAGTACTTC.

This clone was seen a few times. The rearrangement links TRBV7-9 to TRBJ1-1; D is possibly TRBD1 (5 bases). The CDR3 is made up of 13 amino acids. Germline V CDR1 and CDR2: SEHNR, FQNEAQ (reference sequence). V lost 3 bases to trimming and J lost 4 bases, with 9 bases between them. The CDR3 DNA reads TGTGCCAGCAGCTTTGCGGGGGGCACTGAAGCTTTCTTT. This translates into CASSFAGGTEAFF.

This clone was seen a few times. This chain links TRBV21-1 with TRBJ2-5; the D call TRBD1 from the table was never checked on the DNA. TRBV21-1 represents a pseudogene. The CDR3 is 14 residues long. The CDR3, as DNA: TGTGCCAGTGCGGGGACAGGATGTTCGGGGACCCAGTACTTC. As protein: CASAGTGCSGTQYF.

In this sample, this clone turned up a few times. The gene calls are TRBV19 and TRBJ1-1; possible D gene TRBD1, 5 bases. Trimming cost V 0 bases and J 1 base, with 12 bases left between them. This CDR3 region has 16 residues. CDR1 and CDR2 (germline): LNHDA, SQIVND (reference sequence). CDR3 loop: CASSIDHGRANTEAFF. The CDR3 coding sequence is TGTGCCAGTAGTATAGATCACGGCAGGGCGAACACTGAAGCTTTCTTT. The variable domain in full, with the rest retrieved from reference TRBV19 and TRBJ1-1, is DGGITQSPKYLFRKEGQNVTLSCEQNLNHDAMYWYRQDPGQGLRLIYYSQIVNDFQKGDIAEGYSVSREKKESFPLTVTSAQKNPTAFYLCASSIDHGRANTEAFFGQGTRLTVV.

The chain employs TRBV2 and TRBJ2-7, with 11 bases aligning to TRBD1. CDR3 size: 14 residues. CDR1 SNHLY and CDR2 FYNNEI come from the germline V gene. V trimming: 5 bases; J trimming: 6 bases; junction bases outside the gene matches: 6. CDR3 amino acids: CASSPRTGGSEQYF. The CDR3 DNA follows: TGTGCCAGCAGTCCTCGGACAGGGGGCTCCGAGCAGTACTTC.

This clone turned up a few times. The chain recombines TRBV10-2 with TRBJ1-1; D is uncertain. CDR1 WSHSY and CDR2 SAAADI come from the germline V gene. CDR3 length equals 12 residues. Deletions cut 7 bases from V and 1 base from J, with 7 bases between. The CDR3 nucleotides read TGCGCCAGCACCAGGCCGAACACTGAAGCTTTCTTT. Its translation is CASTRPNTEAFF.